This TCR beta chain was recovered during a study of response to subunit inactivated influenza vaccine. This clonotype was counted only a few times. Using its own MiXCR run on the RT-PCR reads, TCRdb lists one record per CDR3 protein. The sample lists 550,000 to 650,000 distinct CDR3 sequences; over 9.5% were seen once. The CDR3 length is 16 residues. V gave up 5 bases and J gave up 7 bases, with 24 bases separating them. CDR1 and CDR2 (germline): SEHNR, FQNEAQ (reference sequence). The specimen was PBMCs from blood, collected on the day of vaccination. The receptor was isolated from a man between 45 and 60 years old who received an inactivated influenza vaccine. The rearrangement joins TRBV7-9 to TRBJ2-7, with D perhaps TRBD1 (6 bases). CDR3 loop: CASSPGSGQFFKEQYF. CDR3 bases: TGTGCCAGCAGCCCGGGCTCAGGACAGTTCTTTAAGGAGCAGTACTTC.